This is a list of T cell receptor beta chains from one sample in a study of graft-versus-host responses after intestinal transplantation. Method: immunoSEQ multiplex PCR; TCRdb's copy keeps in-frame clones and lacks some. The data show tens of thousands of clones, with roughly 87% seen just once and roughly 17% held by the top ten. The sequenced sample was ileum tissue, obtained approximately 200 days after intestinal transplant. The receptors shown here come from a human patient who received an intestinal transplant, so some T cells may come from the graft donor. CDR3s include the opening cysteine and the closing phenylalanine or tryptophan.

V gene	J gene	CDR3 protein
TRBV28	TRBJ1-1	CASSLLAGNAEAFF
TRBV4-1	TRBJ2-7	CASSQDPSTHEQYF
TRBV27	TRBJ2-5	CASSLLARQETQYF
TRBV27	TRBJ2-2	CASSIDLYTGELFF
TRBV9	TRBJ2-7	CASSAGRPYEQYF
TRBV7-2	TRBJ1-2	CASRNLVPRDGYGYTF
TRBV7-9	TRBJ1-3	CASSLGGSSGNTIYF
TRBV7-6	TRBJ2-5	CASTPLAGVAETQYF
TRBV29-1	TRBJ2-7	CSVEVLSRNRYF
TRBV5-4	TRBJ2-5	CASSLGQDEETQYF
TRBV20-1	TRBJ2-1	CSASGGLEQFF
TRBV27	TRBJ1-2	CASSPGQVHGYTF
TRBV23-1	TRBJ2-7	CASSQPRQENYEQYF
TRBV18	TRBJ1-1	CASSPLGAEAFF
TRBV6-5	TRBJ2-1	CASSYSKSSSYNEQFF
TRBV11-2	TRBJ2-5	CASSLVSSSGETQYF
TRBV9	TRBJ2-1	CASSLTQETYNEQFF
TRBV13	TRBJ2-7	CASNSRLAGSEQYF
TRBV5-4	TRBJ2-5	CASSLRTDQETQYF
TRBV28	TRBJ1-1	CASSLMPNTEAFF
TRBV10-1	TRBJ1-4	CAIGPGQKLFF
TRBV6-5	TRBJ2-3	CASSYGATGDPDTQYF
TRBV7-9	TRBJ2-1	CASSRTSGSNEQFF
TRBV25-1	TRBJ2-1	CASSEQDSYNEQFF
TRBV7-2	TRBJ2-1	CASSFLAGAYNEQFF
TRBV7-9	TRBJ2-2	CASNLIPGLTGELFF
TRBV27	TRBJ2-1	CASSLGLAGRSSYNEQFF